The 22 T cell receptor beta chains given below trace back to one sample, sequenced in a study of blood T cell repertoires in COVID-19. Using immunoSEQ multiplex PCR, the repertoire was profiled, and TCRdb retains in-frame clones only, with some absent. The repertoire has 200,000 or so clones, about 85% of them found once; the top ten carry around 2.6%. Sample: PBMCs or T cells enriched from blood (not recorded which). The source of these receptors is a woman under 40 who had recovered from COVID-19.

The chain combines TRBV21-1 with TRBJ1-2; the D call TRBD1 from the table was never checked on the DNA. TRBV21-1 is termed a pseudogene. The CDR3 consists of 18 residues. CDR3 residues: CASSKSPLRTGGDSGYTF. The CDR3 bases are TGTGCCAGCAGCAAATCCCCACTTAGGACAGGGGGGGATAGTGGCTACACCTTC.

Concerning this clone: The sample has other DNA sequences that encode this CDR3 too. The CDR3 region is CASSFSSTDTQYF. The CDR3 DNA sequence: TGTGCCAGCAGTTTCTCTAGCACAGATACGCAGTATTTT. This chain connects TRBV12-3 or TRBV12-4 to TRBJ2-3; D is unclear. The CDR3 extends over 13 amino acids. Trimming left V 3 bases short and J 0 bases short, with 4 bases between.

V gene TRBV7-2 combines with J gene TRBJ2-3; 7 bases match TRBD2. CDR1 SGHTA and CDR2 FQGNSA come from the germline V gene. The CDR3 totals 16 residues. Germline trimming cut 4 bases from V and 0 bases from J; bases unmatched to any gene: 7. As DNA, the CDR3 is TGTGCCAGCAGCTCCCGTGGGGGGGGGAGCACAGATACGCAGTATTTT. It yields the protein CASSSRGGGSTDTQYF.

V and J are TRBV7-9 and TRBJ1-5; D gene ambiguous. V was clipped by 1 base and J by 5 bases, with 6 bases between them. The CDR3 length is 13 residues. CDR1 is SEHNR, CDR2 FQNEAQ, per germline (reference sequence). CDR3 bases: TGTGCCAGCAGCTTAGGGAGCGATCAGCCCCAGCATTTT. It translates to CASSLGSDQPQHF.

Only one count was recorded for this clone. The chain employs TRBV2 and TRBJ1-1; D gene ambiguous. The germline gives CDR1 SNHLY, CDR2 FYNNEI. The V end lost 8 bases, the J end lost 0 bases, and 19 bases lay between the germline ends. CDR3 length: 16 residues. DNA of the CDR3: TGTGCCAGCGACCCGACGGGAGGATATATGAACACTGAAGCTTTCTTT. Amino acid sequence: CASDPTGGYMNTEAFF.

J is TRBJ1-4 and V is TRBV11-2; 8 bases agree with TRBD1. The germline V gene has CDR1 SGHAT and CDR2 FQNNGV. The length of the CDR3 is 15 residues. V trimming: 3 bases; J trimming: 5 bases; junction bases outside the gene matches: 5. The CDR3 nucleotides read TGTGCCAGCAGCTTCGACAGGGGTCCGAATGAAAAACTGTTTTTT. Translation gives CASSFDRGPNEKLFF.

V usage is TRBV7-9 and J usage is TRBJ1-6; TRBD1 is a possible D gene (6 bases). The CDR3 covers 15 residues. Germline assignment: CDR1 SEHNR and CDR2 FQNEAQ (reference sequence). The V end lost 2 bases, the J end lost 6 bases, and 11 bases lay between the germline ends. CDR3 in amino acids: CASSLSGVGNSPLHF. In nucleotides, the CDR3 is TGTGCCAGCAGCTTATCAGGGGTTGGTAATTCACCCCTCCACTTT. The whole variable domain, filled in from reference TRBV7-9 and TRBJ1-6, reads DTGVSQNPRHKITKRGQNVTFRCDPISEHNRLYWYRQTLGQGPEFLTYFQNEAQLEKSRLLSDRFSAERPKGSFSTLEIQRTEQGDSAMYLCASSLSGVGNSPLHFGNGTRLTVT.

This chain links TRBV5-8 with TRBJ1-2, with D possibly matching TRBD1 (5 bases). The length of the CDR3 is 11 residues. V dropped 3 bases and J dropped 7 bases, with 7 bases sitting between them. CDR1 is SGHTS, CDR2 YDEGEE, per germline. CDR3 protein: CASSYRGGYTF. In DNA form, the CDR3 reads TGTGCCAGCAGCTATAGGGGTGGCTACACCTTC.

The chain recombines TRBV5-1 with TRBJ2-3, with TRBD1 matching 9 bases. This CDR3 has 19 residues. Germline loops: CDR1 SGHRS, CDR2 YFSETQ. V was clipped by 4 bases and J by 1 base; unmatched bases: 16. The CDR3 loop is CASSPRRTGVRVGTDTQYF. In DNA form, the CDR3 reads TGCGCCAGCAGCCCTAGGAGGACAGGGGTGAGGGTTGGCACAGATACGCAGTATTTT.

The rearrangement uses TRBV27 and TRBJ2-3, with 7 bases identical to TRBD1. The CDR3 sequence is 16 residues long. J gave up 2 bases and V 8 bases, and 13 bases lay outside the gene matches. Per germline, CDR1 MNHEY and CDR2 SMNVEV (reference sequence). CDR3 region: CASSPLGDSYTDTQYF. CDR3 bases: TGTGCCAGCTCTCCCTTAGGGGACAGCTACACAGATACGCAGTATTTT.

The genes are TRBV6-2 or TRBV6-3 and TRBJ1-5; a weak D match, TRBD1 (6 bases). The V and J ends lost 4 bases and 0 bases respectively, with 10 bases between them. The CDR3 has 15 amino acids. Per germline, CDR1 MNHEY and CDR2 SVGEGT. The CDR3 bases are TGTGCCAGCAGTTCAGGGGAGTATAGCAATCAGCCCCAGCATTTT. Translated, it gives CASSSGEYSNQPQHF.

The chain combines TRBV19 with TRBJ2-7; D is possibly TRBD1 (6 bases). The CDR3 contains 13 residues. Germline CDR1 and CDR2: LNHDA and SQIVND (reference sequence). Trimming stripped 2 bases from V and 2 bases from J, with 7 bases between. The CDR3 spells CASSIRTAYEQYF. CDR3 DNA: TGTGCCAGTAGTATAAGGACAGCCTACGAGCAGTACTTC.

J is TRBJ2-1 and V is TRBV5-8; D is undetermined. V was trimmed by 7 bases and J by 3 bases, leaving 14 bases between them. The CDR3 loop spans 14 amino acids. Germline loops: CDR1 SGHTS, CDR2 YDEGEE. The CDR3 here is CASGYSRIYNEQFF. In DNA form, the CDR3 reads TGTGCCAGCGGATATAGCCGGATCTACAATGAGCAGTTCTTC.

The gene calls are TRBV5-1 and TRBJ2-2, with a weak D call TRBD1 (6 bases). V lost 3 bases and J lost 1, with 13 bases in between. Germline CDR1 is SGHRS and CDR2 is YFSETQ. This CDR3 has 16 residues. CDR3 sequence: CASSWSGTLNTGELFF. DNA of the CDR3: TGCGCCAGCAGCTGGTCCGGGACATTGAACACCGGGGAGCTGTTTTTT.

This chain connects TRBV4-3 to TRBJ1-6, with D possibly matching TRBD1 (5 bases). In germline, CDR1 is LGHNA, CDR2 YSLEER. The germline V and J ends were trimmed by 0 bases and 7 bases, with 10 bases remaining between them. The CDR3 contains 15 residues. CDR3 in amino acids: CASSQDGRENSPLHF. The CDR3 nucleotides read TGCGCCAGCAGCCAAGATGGCAGGGAAAATTCACCCCTCCACTTT.

The rearrangement joins TRBV19 to TRBJ1-2; D is uncertain. The ends were cut back, 6 bases at V and 0 bases at J, with 5 bases in the middle. The CDR3 is made up of 12 amino acids. Germline-derived CDR1 and CDR2 are LNHDA and SQIVND (reference sequence). CDR3 protein: CASSQANYGYTF. DNA of the CDR3: TGTGCCAGTAGCCAGGCTAACTATGGCTACACCTTC.

The chain has TRBV7-3 and TRBJ2-3, with D perhaps matching TRBD1 (6 bases). Trimming pared 3 bases from V and 6 bases from J, leaving 13 bases between. The CDR3 consists of 14 residues. Germline loops: CDR1 SGHTA, CDR2 FQGTGA. CDR3 coding DNA: TGTGCCAGCAGCTTTACAGGGCCAGGGGATACGCAGTATTTT. The encoded protein is CASSFTGPGDTQYF.

The rearrangement links TRBV27 to TRBJ1-4; a weak D match, TRBD1 (6 bases). V shed 1 base and J shed 1 base, with 7 bases lying between them. CDR1 MNHEY and CDR2 SMNVEV come from the germline V gene (reference sequence). The CDR3 covers 15 residues. This chain's CDR3 is CASSLWGQTNEKLFF. In nucleotides, the CDR3 is TGTGCCAGCAGTTTATGGGGACAAACTAATGAAAAACTGTTTTTT.

The gene calls are TRBV6-5 and TRBJ1-5; D is possibly TRBD1 (5 bases). Trimming shortened V by 0 bases and J by 7 bases, and 13 bases separated the two germline ends. The CDR3 runs to 15 residues. Looked up from germline, CDR1 is MNHEY and CDR2 is SVGAGI. CDR3 sequence: CASSYSFGANQPQHF. The CDR3 DNA follows: TGTGCCAGCAGTTACTCCTTTGGGGCGAACCAGCCCCAGCATTTT.

The chain employs TRBV11-2 and TRBJ1-3; D is perhaps TRBD1 (5 bases). The V gene's germline CDR1 is SGHAT and CDR2 FQNNGV. This CDR3 is built from 14 residues. V lost 1 base and J 4 bases, leaving 8 bases between the germline ends. This CDR3 reads CASSLGAGGNTIYF. Written as DNA, the CDR3 is TGTGCCAGCAGCTTAGGGGCAGGGGGAAACACCATATATTTT.

V gene TRBV7-3 combines with J gene TRBJ1-2, with no clear D. The CDR3 sequence is 15 residues long. V gave up 2 bases and J gave up 1 base, with 11 bases separating them. Germline-derived CDR1 and CDR2 are SGHTA and FQGTGA. CDR3 sequence (DNA): TGTGCCAGCAGCTTAGGTGGGCAATTTAACTATGGCTACACCTTC. Translation gives CASSLGGQFNYGYTF.

This clone was counted a single time. This rearrangement joins TRBV5-6 to TRBJ1-1; 8 bases map to TRBD1. CDR1 is SGHDT and CDR2 is YYEEEE in the germline V gene. V was clipped by 0 bases and J by 5 bases; unmatched bases: 6. This CDR3 is built from 15 residues. In DNA, the CDR3 is TGTGCCAGCAGCTTGGAGCCAGGGGGCAAAACTGAAGCTTTCTTT. This codes for CASSLEPGGKTEAFF.